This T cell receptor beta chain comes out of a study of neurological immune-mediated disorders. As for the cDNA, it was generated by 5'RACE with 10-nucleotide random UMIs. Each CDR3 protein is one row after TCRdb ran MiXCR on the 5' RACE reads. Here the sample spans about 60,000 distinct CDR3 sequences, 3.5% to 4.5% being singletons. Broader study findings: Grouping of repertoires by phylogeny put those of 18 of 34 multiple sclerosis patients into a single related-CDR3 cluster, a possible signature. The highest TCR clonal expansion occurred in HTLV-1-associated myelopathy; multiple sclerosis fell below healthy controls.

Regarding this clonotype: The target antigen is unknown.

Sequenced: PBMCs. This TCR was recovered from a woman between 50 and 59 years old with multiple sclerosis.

CDR3 bases: TGTGCCAGCAGTTATCTCGGGACTAGCGTCACAGATACGCAGTATTTT. Translated, it gives CASSYLGTSVTDTQYF. The chain has TRBV6-5 and TRBJ2-3; 10 positions match TRBD2. The length of the CDR3 is 16 residues. Losses at the gene ends were 3 bases for V and 2 bases for J; bases not matched to a gene: 5. Germline CDR1 and CDR2: MNHEY and SVGAGI.